This TCR beta chain was obtained from a study of T cell clonality in common variable immunodeficiency. Broader study findings: Reportedly, TCR beta sequences from common variable immunodeficiency showed fewer deletions and N-nucleotide insertions.

This clone was recorded at least ten times. Its antigen remains unknown. The DNA ends 3 residues before the CDR3 does, and the rest of the CDR3 is filled in from the germline J gene. Caucasian heritage predominated among both patients and controls. Assay: immunoSEQ multiplex PCR; the TCRdb copy retains only in-frame clones and omits some. Singletons are absent from the sample, which has 30,000 to 35,000 clones. After removal of 5 bases from V and 0 bases from J, the junction contained 13 bases not matched to a gene. CDR1 SNHLY and CDR2 FYNNEI come from the germline V gene. The CDR3 length is 18 residues.

The chain is built from TRBV2 and TRBJ1-5; TRBD1 matches 7 bases. The clonotype originates from a human donor with common variable immunodeficiency. Sample: peripheral blood mononuclear cells. The sequenced CDR3 bases are TGTGCCAGCAGTAAACAACCGGGACAGCTACATAGCAATCAGCCC. Translation: CASSKQPGQLHSNQP. The whole CDR3 protein is CASSKQPGQLHSNQPQHF. The full variable domain, with the rest looked up from reference TRBV2 and TRBJ1-5, is EPEVTQTPSHQVTQMGQEVILRCVPISNHLYFYWYRQILGQKVEFLVSFYNNEISEKSEIFDDQFSVERPDGSNFTLKIRSTKLEDSAMYFCASSKQPGQLHSNQPQHFGDGTRLSIL.